These T cell receptor beta chains were read from a single sample in a study of blood T cell repertoires in COVID-19. Sequencing was performed with immunoSEQ multiplex PCR; in TCRdb, only in-frame clones are kept and a portion is missing. The table shows fewer than 120,000 clones, with 70% to 90% occurring only once. The sample taken for sequencing was peripheral blood. These receptors were collected from a woman between 45 and 60 years old with acute or convalescent COVID-19. Each CDR3 is given without its conserved first and last residue.

TRBV25-1	TRBJ2-3	ASSPPFSDTQY
TRBV28	TRBJ2-7	ASSFNGGGRHYEQY
TRBV18	TRBJ1-2	ASSPATGGEDGYT
TRBV7-2	TRBJ2-5	ASSLAGRGAWTQY
TRBV5-1	TRBJ2-7	ASSYQRDKYEQY
TRBV13	TRBJ1-4	ASSATGLANEKLF
TRBV6-5	TRBJ1-2	ASSYKRDSGYGYT
TRBV28	TRBJ2-1	ASRPGMSNEQF
TRBV11-2	TRBJ2-2	ASFTGTGNTGELF
TRBV20-1	TRBJ2-7	SASGTSVYEQY
TRBV15	TRBJ2-7	ATSRSFYASGRAYEQY
TRBV18	TRBJ1-1	ASSPLGQGGRGTEAF
TRBV5-1	TRBJ1-4	ASSPGQGATGTNEKLF
TRBV7-9	TRBJ2-1	ASSLPSGKDEQF
TRBV7-2	TRBJ2-1	ASSLGSGNYNEQF
TRBV4-1	TRBJ2-2	ASSQGSSSGSITGELF
TRBV5-1	TRBJ2-7	ASAGGRTYEQY
TRBV11-2	TRBJ2-6	ASSLEGTVSGANVLT
TRBV7-4	TRBJ2-2	ASRTVRLAGGCSTGELF
TRBV2	TRBJ2-7	ASTRDSGYEQY
TRBV19	TRBJ1-5	ASGDSLEPQH
TRBV5-1	TRBJ2-7	ASSLGPQGEQY
TRBV11-2	TRBJ2-7	ASSLDVAGGGDEQY
TRBV5-1	TRBJ2-3	ASSLWGTSGTDTQY
TRBV18	TRBJ2-1	ASSPGGTHNEQF
TRBV2	TRBJ2-7	ASYLRQGVSYEQY
TRBV24-1	TRBJ2-1	ATSVSPGQGTSGRGDEQF
TRBV12-3/TRBV12-4	TRBJ1-1	ASRTGENTEAF
TRBV28	TRBJ1-6	ASSFGQGRGRPLH
TRBV6-1	TRBJ2-2	ASSGTSGREDTGELF
TRBV25-1	TRBJ1-5	ASSETGRHQPQH
TRBV27	TRBJ2-3	ASSLGTSGNTDTQY
TRBV7-9	TRBJ2-1	ASSLGDYEQF
TRBV7-9	TRBJ2-7	ASSSGFGRDSSYEQY
TRBV4-2	TRBJ1-4	ASSQDRGPNEKLF
TRBV11-1	TRBJ2-2	ASSLAAGGSVTGELF
TRBV28	TRBJ2-2	ASTLGLANTGELF
TRBV5-6	TRBJ1-2	ASSSGQSNYGYT
TRBV6-2/TRBV6-3	TRBJ2-1	ASSRNSGATF
TRBV24-1	TRBJ2-1	ATSVGTGAYNEQF
TRBV18	TRBJ2-3	ASSLFRLAAATDTQY
TRBV7-8	TRBJ1-3	ASSSGSSGGTIY
TRBV6-5	TRBJ1-4	ASSSGQRSEKLF
TRBV12-2	TRBJ1-1	ASRLAPQHPGTEAF
TRBV19	TRBJ2-3	ASSRLSNGKDTQY
TRBV12-5	TRBJ2-2	ASGLVTGAENTGELF
TRBV19	TRBJ2-1	ASNPSGLNEQF
TRBV28	TRBJ2-1	ASTPASGRAAEQF
TRBV5-1	TRBJ1-4	ASSLGDRDNEKLF
TRBV27	TRBJ2-6	ASSPLGSSGANVLT
TRBV3-1/TRBV3-2	TRBJ2-1	ASSHKTSGSGQF
TRBV6-5	TRBJ1-4	ASKRDRNEKLF
TRBV5-4	TRBJ2-5	ASSLQGLETQY
TRBV20-1	TRBJ2-3	SASAGTSGGTQY
TRBV7-9	TRBJ1-1	ASSLWTGMNTEAF
TRBV6-2/TRBV6-3	TRBJ2-1	ASSPTSGSGEQF